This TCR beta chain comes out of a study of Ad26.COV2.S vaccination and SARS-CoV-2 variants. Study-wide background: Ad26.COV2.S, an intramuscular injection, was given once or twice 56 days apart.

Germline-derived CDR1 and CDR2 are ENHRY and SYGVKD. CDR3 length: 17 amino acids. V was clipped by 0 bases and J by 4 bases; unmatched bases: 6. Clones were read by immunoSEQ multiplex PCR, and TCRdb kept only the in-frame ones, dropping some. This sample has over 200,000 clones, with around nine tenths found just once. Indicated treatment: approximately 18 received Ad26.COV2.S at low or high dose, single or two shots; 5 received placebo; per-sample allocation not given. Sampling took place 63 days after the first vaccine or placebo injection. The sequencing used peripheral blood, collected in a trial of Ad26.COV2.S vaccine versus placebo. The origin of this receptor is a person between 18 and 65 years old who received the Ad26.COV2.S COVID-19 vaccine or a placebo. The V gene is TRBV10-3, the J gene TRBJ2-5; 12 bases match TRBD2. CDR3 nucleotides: TGTGCCATCAGTGAGTCGACACTAGCGGGAGGAGGAGAGACCCAGTACTTC. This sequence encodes CAISESTLAGGGETQYF.